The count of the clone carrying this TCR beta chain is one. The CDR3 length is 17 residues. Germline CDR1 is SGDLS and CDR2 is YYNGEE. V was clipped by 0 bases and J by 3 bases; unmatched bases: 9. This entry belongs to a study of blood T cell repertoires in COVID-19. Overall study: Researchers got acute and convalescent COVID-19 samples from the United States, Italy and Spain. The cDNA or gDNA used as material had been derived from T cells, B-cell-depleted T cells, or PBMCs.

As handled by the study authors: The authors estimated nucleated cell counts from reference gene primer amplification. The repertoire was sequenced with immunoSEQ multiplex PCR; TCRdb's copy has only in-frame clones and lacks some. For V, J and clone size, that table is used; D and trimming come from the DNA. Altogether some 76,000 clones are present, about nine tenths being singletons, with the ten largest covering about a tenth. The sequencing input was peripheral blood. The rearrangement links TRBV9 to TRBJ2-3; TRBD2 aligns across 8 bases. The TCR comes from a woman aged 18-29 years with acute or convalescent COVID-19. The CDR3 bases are TGTGCCAGCAGCGTAGGACTAGCGATCACCAGAACAGATACGCAGTATTTT. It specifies CASSVGLAITRTDTQYF.